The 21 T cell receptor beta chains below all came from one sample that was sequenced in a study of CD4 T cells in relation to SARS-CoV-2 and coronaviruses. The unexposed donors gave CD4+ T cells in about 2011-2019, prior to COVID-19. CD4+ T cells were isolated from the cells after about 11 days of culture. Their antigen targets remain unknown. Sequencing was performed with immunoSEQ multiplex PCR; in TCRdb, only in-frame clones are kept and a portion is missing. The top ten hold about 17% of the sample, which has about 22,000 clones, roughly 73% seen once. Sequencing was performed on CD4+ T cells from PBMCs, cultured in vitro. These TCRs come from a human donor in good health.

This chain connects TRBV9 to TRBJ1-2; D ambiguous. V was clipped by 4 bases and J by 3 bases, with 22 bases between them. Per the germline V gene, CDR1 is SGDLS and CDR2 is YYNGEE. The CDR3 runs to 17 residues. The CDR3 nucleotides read TGTGCCAGCAGCCCCGAGGGTCACCTGACTTCGGACTATGGCTACACCTTC. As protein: CASSPEGHLTSDYGYTF.

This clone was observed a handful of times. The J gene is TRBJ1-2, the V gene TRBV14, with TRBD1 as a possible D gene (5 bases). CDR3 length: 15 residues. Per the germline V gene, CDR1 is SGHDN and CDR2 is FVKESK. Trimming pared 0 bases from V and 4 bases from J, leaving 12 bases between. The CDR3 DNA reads TGTGCCAGCAGCCAAGATGCGGGGCCGCGCTATGGCTACACCTTC. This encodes CASSQDAGPRYGYTF.

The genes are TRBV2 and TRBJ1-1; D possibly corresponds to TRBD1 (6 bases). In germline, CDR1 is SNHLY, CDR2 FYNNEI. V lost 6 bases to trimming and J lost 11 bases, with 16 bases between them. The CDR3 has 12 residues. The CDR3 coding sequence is TGTGCCAGCAGGGAGGGGGGGATCCGGGCTTTCTTT. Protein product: CASREGGIRAFF.

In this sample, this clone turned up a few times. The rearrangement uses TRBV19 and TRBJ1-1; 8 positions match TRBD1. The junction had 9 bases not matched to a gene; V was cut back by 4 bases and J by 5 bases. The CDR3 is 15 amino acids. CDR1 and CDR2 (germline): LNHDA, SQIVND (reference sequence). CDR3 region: CASSTRLQGATEAFF. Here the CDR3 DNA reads TGTGCCAGTAGTACCCGACTGCAGGGGGCAACTGAAGCTTTCTTT.

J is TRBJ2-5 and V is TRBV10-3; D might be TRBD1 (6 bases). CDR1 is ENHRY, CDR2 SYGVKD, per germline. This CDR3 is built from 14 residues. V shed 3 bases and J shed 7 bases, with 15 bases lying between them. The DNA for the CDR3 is TGTGCCATCAGTGAATATCACAGGGATGGGACCCAGTACTTC. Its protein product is CAISEYHRDGTQYF.

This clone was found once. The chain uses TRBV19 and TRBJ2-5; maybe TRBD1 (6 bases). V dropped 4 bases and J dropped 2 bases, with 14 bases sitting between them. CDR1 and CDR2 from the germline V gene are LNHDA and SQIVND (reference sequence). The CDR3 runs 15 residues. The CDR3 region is CASSTQGNRQETQYF. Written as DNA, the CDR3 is TGTGCCAGTAGTACCCAGGGGAATCGTCAAGAGACCCAGTACTTC. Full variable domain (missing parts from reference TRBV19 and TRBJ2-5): DGGITQSPKYLFRKEGQNVTLSCEQNLNHDAMYWYRQDPGQGLRLIYYSQIVNDFQKGDIAEGYSVSREKKESFPLTVTSAQKNPTAFYLCASSTQGNRQETQYFGPGTRLLVL.

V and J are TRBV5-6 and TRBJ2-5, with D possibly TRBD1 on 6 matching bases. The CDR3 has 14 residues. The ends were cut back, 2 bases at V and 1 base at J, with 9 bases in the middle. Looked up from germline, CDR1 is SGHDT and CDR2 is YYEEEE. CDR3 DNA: TGTGCCAGCAGCTTTGGGACACGCCAAGAGACCCAGTACTTC. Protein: CASSFGTRQETQYF. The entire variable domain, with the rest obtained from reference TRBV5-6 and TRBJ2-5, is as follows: DAGVTQSPTHLIKTRGQQVTLRCSPKSGHDTVSWYQQALGQGPQFIFQYYEEEERQRGNFPDRFSGHQFPNYSSELNVNALLLGDSALYLCASSFGTRQETQYFGPGTRLLVL.

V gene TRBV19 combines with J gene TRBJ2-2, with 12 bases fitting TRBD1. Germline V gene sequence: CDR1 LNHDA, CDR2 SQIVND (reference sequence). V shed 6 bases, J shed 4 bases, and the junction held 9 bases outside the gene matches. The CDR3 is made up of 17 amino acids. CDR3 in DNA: TGTGCCAGTAGCACTACCGGGACAGGGGGCTTCACCGGGGAGCTGTTTTTT. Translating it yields CASSTTGTGGFTGELFF.

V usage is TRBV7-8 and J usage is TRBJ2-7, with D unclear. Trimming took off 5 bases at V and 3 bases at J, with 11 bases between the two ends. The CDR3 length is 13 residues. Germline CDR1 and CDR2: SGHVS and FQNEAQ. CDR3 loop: CASSPQHVYEQYF. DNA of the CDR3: TGTGCCAGCAGCCCCCAGCACGTCTACGAGCAGTACTTC.

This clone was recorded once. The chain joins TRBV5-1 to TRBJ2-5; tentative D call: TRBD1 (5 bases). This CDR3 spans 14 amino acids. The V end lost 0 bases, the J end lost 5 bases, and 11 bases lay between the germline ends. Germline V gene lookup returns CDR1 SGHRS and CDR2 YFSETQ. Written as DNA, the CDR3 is TGCGCCAGCAGCTTGGAGTCAGGGTCCGAGACCCAGTACTTC. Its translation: CASSLESGSETQYF.

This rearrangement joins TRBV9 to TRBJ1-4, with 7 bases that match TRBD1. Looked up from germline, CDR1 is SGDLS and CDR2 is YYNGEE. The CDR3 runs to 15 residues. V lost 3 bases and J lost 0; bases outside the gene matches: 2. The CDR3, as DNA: TGTGCCAGCAGCGCGACAGGGACAACTAATGAAAAACTGTTTTTT. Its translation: CASSATGTTNEKLFF.

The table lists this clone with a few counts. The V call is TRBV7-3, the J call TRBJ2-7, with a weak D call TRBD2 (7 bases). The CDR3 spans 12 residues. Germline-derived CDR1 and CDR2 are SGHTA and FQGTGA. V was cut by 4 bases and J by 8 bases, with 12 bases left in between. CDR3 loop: CASSSTGGQQYF. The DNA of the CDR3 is TGTGCCAGCAGCTCAACGGGGGGCCAGCAGTACTTC.

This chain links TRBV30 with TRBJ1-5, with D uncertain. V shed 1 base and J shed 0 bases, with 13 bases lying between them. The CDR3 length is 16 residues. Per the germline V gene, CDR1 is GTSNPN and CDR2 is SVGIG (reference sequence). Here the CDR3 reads CAWSGPRTDSNQPQHF. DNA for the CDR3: TGTGCCTGGAGTGGTCCAAGGACGGATAGCAATCAGCCCCAGCATTTT.

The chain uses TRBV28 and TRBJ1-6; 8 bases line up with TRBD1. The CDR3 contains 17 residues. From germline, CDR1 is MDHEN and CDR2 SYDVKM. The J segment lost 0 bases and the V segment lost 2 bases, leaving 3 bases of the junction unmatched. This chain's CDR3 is CASSLAGGSSYNSPLHF. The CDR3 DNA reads TGTGCCAGCAGTTTAGCAGGGGGCAGCTCCTATAATTCACCCCTCCACTTT.

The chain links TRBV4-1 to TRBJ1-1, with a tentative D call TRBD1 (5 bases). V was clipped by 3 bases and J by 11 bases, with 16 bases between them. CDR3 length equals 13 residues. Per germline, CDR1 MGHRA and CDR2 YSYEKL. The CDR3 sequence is CASSQWRGERAFF. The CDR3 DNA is TGCGCCAGCAGCCAGTGGCGGGGGGAGAGGGCTTTCTTT.

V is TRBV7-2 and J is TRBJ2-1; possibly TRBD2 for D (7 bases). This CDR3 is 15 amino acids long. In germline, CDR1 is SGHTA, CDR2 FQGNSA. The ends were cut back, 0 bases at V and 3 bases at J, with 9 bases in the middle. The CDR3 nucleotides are TGTGCCAGCAGCTTAGCGGGGGGGCTCTACAATGAGCAGTTCTTC. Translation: CASSLAGGLYNEQFF.

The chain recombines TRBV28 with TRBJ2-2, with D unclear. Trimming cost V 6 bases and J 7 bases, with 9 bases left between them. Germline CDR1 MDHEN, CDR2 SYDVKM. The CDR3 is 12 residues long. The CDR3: CASSTPGGELFF. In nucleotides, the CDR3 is TGTGCCAGCAGCACCCCTGGCGGGGAGCTGTTTTTT. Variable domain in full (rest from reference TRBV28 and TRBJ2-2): DVKVTQSSRYLVKRTGEKVFLECVQDMDHENMFWYRQDPGLGLRLIYFSYDVKMKEKGDIPEGYSVSREKKERFSLILESASTNQTSMYLCASSTPGGELFFGEGSRLTVL.

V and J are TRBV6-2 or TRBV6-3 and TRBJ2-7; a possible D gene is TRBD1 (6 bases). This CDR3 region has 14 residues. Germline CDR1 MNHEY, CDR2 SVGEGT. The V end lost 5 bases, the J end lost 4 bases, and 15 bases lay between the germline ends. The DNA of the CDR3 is TGTGCCAGCAGTCGGAACGGACAGCGTTACGAGCAGTACTTC. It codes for CASSRNGQRYEQYF.

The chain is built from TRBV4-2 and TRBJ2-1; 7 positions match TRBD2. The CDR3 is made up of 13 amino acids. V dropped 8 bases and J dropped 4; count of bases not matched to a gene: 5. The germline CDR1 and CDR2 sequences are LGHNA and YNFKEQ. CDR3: CASDRAGYNEQFF. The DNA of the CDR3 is TGTGCCAGCGATCGAGCGGGATACAATGAGCAGTTCTTC.

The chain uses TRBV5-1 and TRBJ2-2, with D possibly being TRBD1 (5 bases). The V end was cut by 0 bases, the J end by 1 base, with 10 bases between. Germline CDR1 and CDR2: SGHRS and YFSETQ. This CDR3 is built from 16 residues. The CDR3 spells CASSLAGQGNTGELFF. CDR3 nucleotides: TGCGCCAGCAGCTTGGCCGGGCAGGGGAACACCGGGGAGCTGTTTTTT.

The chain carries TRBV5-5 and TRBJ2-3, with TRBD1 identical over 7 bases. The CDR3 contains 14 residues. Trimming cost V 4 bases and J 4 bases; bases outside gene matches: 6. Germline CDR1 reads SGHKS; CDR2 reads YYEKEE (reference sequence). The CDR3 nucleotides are TGTGCCAGCAGCCGACAGGGTTTCGCAGATACGCAGTATTTT. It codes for CASSRQGFADTQYF.